This T cell receptor beta chain appears in the sequencing data of a study of yellow fever vaccine responses in identical twins. Whole-study findings and limits: Twin vaccine T cell responses reportedly seemed partly convergent, partly personalized.

A remark on this clonotype: Its cognate antigen is unknown.

TCRdb re-called the RT-PCR reads with MiXCR, one entry per CDR3 protein. The profile covers about 19,000 distinct CDR3 sequences, with roughly 60% appearing a single time and about 7.7% taken by the ten largest. The length of the CDR3 is 14 residues. Trimming at V came to 5 bases and at J to 5 bases, leaving 7 bases not matched to a gene. Looked up from germline, CDR1 is KGHDR and CDR2 is SFDVKD. The clonotype comes from a woman aged 18-29 years who received the yellow fever vaccine. This chain uses TRBV24-1 with TRBJ2-5, with 7 positions matching TRBD1. Specimen: T cells from blood (PBMCs), unsorted or a sorted subset (not recorded which), collected before or after yellow fever vaccination (not recorded which). The CDR3 spells CATSGQGDAETQYF. The CDR3 nucleotides read TGTGCCACCAGTGGTCAGGGGGATGCGGAGACCCAGTACTTC.